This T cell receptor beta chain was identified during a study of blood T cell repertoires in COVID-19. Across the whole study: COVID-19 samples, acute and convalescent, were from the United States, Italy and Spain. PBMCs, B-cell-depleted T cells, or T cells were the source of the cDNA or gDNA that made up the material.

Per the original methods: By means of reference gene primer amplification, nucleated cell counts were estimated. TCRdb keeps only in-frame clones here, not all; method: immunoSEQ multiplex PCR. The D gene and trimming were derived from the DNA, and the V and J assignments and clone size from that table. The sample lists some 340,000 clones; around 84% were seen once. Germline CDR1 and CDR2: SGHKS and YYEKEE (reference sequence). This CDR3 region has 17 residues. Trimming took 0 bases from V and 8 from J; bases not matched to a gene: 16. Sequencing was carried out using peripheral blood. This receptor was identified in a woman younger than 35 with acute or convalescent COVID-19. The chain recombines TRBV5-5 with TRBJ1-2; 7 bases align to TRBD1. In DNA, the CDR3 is TGTGCCAGCAGCTTGGGGGTGCCTGGACAGGAGGTAGGAGGCTACACCTTC. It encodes CASSLGVPGQEVGGYTF.